The 14 T cell receptor beta chains presented below share a single source sample, sequenced in a study of cytomegalovirus exposure and HLA in healthy donors. With 60 Vbeta and 13 Jbeta primers, the PCR was carried out. The assay was immunoSEQ multiplex PCR, and TCRdb's table has in-frame clones only and misses some. The table includes 60,000 to 70,000 clones, 65% to 80% detected once. The sequenced material came from PBMCs. The receptors derive from a man aged 35 to 55 in good health and CMV-seropositive.

The chain combines TRBV7-8 with TRBJ2-1, with TRBD2 identical over 7 bases. After removal of 1 base from V and 2 bases from J, the junction contained 5 bases not matched to a gene. The germline V gene has CDR1 SGHVS and CDR2 FQNEAQ. This CDR3 has 16 amino acids. The CDR3 bases are TGTGCCAGCAGCTTAGGGACCAGCGGGACCTACAATGAGCAGTTCTTC. It is translated as CASSLGTSGTYNEQFF. Complete variable domain (other parts from reference TRBV7-8 and TRBJ2-1): GAGVSQSPRYKVAKRGQDVALRCDPISGHVSLFWYQQALGQGPEFLTYFQNEAQLDKSGLPSDRFFAERPEGSVSTLKIQRTQQEDSAVYLCASSLGTSGTYNEQFFGPGTRLTVL.

This chain joins TRBV19 and TRBJ1-2; D perhaps matches TRBD1 (5 bases). Germline values: CDR1 LNHDA, CDR2 SQIVND (reference sequence). Trimming removed 4 bases from V and 8 bases from J, with 14 bases in between. The CDR3 is 13 amino acids. In nucleotides, the CDR3 is TGTGCCAGTAGTACGGGGCCGGCGGGAGGCTACACCTTC. It is translated as CASSTGPAGGYTF.

This clone was seen a few times. The chain joins TRBV10-3 to TRBJ2-1; 9 bases map to TRBD2. The CDR3 has 15 residues. In germline, CDR1 is ENHRY, CDR2 SYGVKD. The V gene end was trimmed by 8 bases and the J gene end by 3 bases; junction bases not matched to a gene: 8. The CDR3 spells CAIATSGIDYNEQFF. The CDR3 coding sequence is TGTGCCATCGCGACTAGCGGCATAGACTACAATGAGCAGTTCTTC.

This sequence joins TRBV6-5 and TRBJ2-3; 7 positions agree with TRBD2. Trimming at V came to 6 bases and at J to 4 bases, leaving 4 bases not matched to a gene. The germline V gene encodes CDR1 MNHEY and CDR2 SVGAGI. This CDR3 contains 13 residues. The CDR3 loop is CASRWRGSDTQYF. The CDR3 DNA reads TGTGCCAGCAGATGGCGGGGGTCAGATACGCAGTATTTT.

V gene TRBV4-3 combines with J gene TRBJ2-7, with D possibly TRBD1 on 5 matching bases. This CDR3 comprises 16 residues. V was trimmed by 0 bases and J by 0 bases, leaving 12 bases between them. Germline V gene sequence: CDR1 LGHNA, CDR2 YSLEER. In nucleotides, the CDR3 is TGCGCCAGCAGCCAAGATCCCACAGGAAGCTCCTACGAGCAGTACTTC. Translating it yields CASSQDPTGSSYEQYF.

V and J are TRBV7-6 and TRBJ2-5, with 16 bases identical to TRBD2. The CDR3 spans 18 residues. Unmatched junction bases numbered 6, after V lost 5 bases and J lost 0 bases. Germline V gene lookup returns CDR1 SGHVS and CDR2 FNYEAQ. The CDR3 spells CASSLPGLAGGYQETQYF. CDR3 coding DNA: TGTGCCAGCAGCCTCCCGGGACTAGCGGGGGGGTACCAAGAGACCCAGTACTTC.

This clone was observed a few times. The chain joins TRBV19 to TRBJ1-3; TRBD1 aligns across 9 bases. This CDR3 has 14 residues. Germline V gene data show CDR1 as LNHDA and CDR2 as SQIVND (reference sequence). V lost 11 bases and J lost 0; bases outside the gene matches: 5. The CDR3 loop reads CASRDRVSGNTIYF. CDR3 DNA: TGTGCCTCCCGGGACAGGGTCTCTGGAAACACCATATATTTT.

J is TRBJ1-1 and V is TRBV18; TRBD1 aligns across 9 bases. This CDR3 has 14 residues. Per the germline V gene, CDR1 is KGHSH and CDR2 is LQKENI. The ends lost 2 bases at V and 7 bases at J; junction bases unmatched: 5. CDR3 nucleotide sequence: TGTGCCAGCTCACCATGGGGACAGGGTGGTGAAGCTTTCTTT. Its protein product is CASSPWGQGGEAFF.

The chain joins TRBV18 to TRBJ2-5, with 10 bases lining up with TRBD1. The V gene end was trimmed by 6 bases and the J gene end by 5 bases; junction bases not matched to a gene: 9. The CDR3 sequence is 15 residues long. Looked up from germline, CDR1 is KGHSH and CDR2 is LQKENI. The CDR3 spells CASSPRTGGSETQYF. CDR3 in DNA: TGTGCCAGCTCGCCAAGGACAGGGGGTTCGGAGACCCAGTACTTC. The full variable domain, rest sourced from reference TRBV18 and TRBJ2-5, is NAGVMQNPRHLVRRRGQEARLRCSPMKGHSHVYWYRQLPEEGLKFMVYLQKENIIDESGMPKERFSAEFPKEGPSILRIQQVVRGDSAAYFCASSPRTGGSETQYFGPGTRLLVL.

V usage is TRBV11-3 and J usage is TRBJ2-7; TRBD1 aligns across 7 bases. Germline V gene sequence: CDR1 SGHNT, CDR2 YENEEA. V dropped 8 bases and J dropped 0; count of bases not matched to a gene: 10. The CDR3 contains 15 residues. This CDR3 reads CASGTTRDSSYEQYF. In DNA, the CDR3 is TGTGCCAGCGGAACAACCAGGGACAGCTCCTACGAGCAGTACTTC.

In its sample, this clone was seen a few times. The rearrangement uses TRBV6-5 and TRBJ1-2; possibly TRBD1 for D (5 bases). Germline CDR1 reads MNHEY; CDR2 reads SVGAGI. The CDR3 sequence is 15 residues long. V was trimmed by 5 bases and J by 3 bases, leaving 16 bases between them. CDR3 in DNA: TGTGCCAGCAGTCTTTCACGTAGGGGTGACTATGGCTACACCTTC. Its translation: CASSLSRRGDYGYTF.

This chain links TRBV7-2 with TRBJ1-2; D not resolved. V was cut by 5 bases and J by 2 bases, with 9 bases left in between. The CDR3 has 13 residues. Germline V gene lookup returns CDR1 SGHTA and CDR2 FQGNSA. CDR3 nucleotides: TGTGCCAGCAGCGAGCCACCCAACTATGGCTACACCTTC. The encoded protein is CASSEPPNYGYTF.

The V call is TRBV27, the J call TRBJ2-7, with TRBD2 matching 7 bases. The CDR3 covers 14 residues. V gave up 6 bases and J gave up 4 bases; unmatched junction bases: 9. The germline gives CDR1 MNHEY, CDR2 SMNVEV (reference sequence). Here the CDR3 DNA reads TGTGCCAGCAGCCCTAGGGGAGGGGTGTACGAGCAGTACTTC. As protein: CASSPRGGVYEQYF.

This clone occurred once. This chain connects TRBV7-9 to TRBJ2-2; 9 bases agree with TRBD2. Germline V gene sequence: CDR1 SEHNR, CDR2 FQNEAQ (reference sequence). Trimming removed 5 bases from V and 6 bases from J; junction bases left unmatched: 13. This CDR3 contains 17 residues. DNA for the CDR3: TGTGCCAGCAGCAGCAGTACTAGCGGGTACGTCGCCGGGGAGCTGTTTTTT. The encoded protein is CASSSSTSGYVAGELFF.